Given below is one T cell receptor (beta chain) in context. The record originates from a study of blood T cell repertoires in COVID-19. On the study more broadly: COVID-19 samples, acute and convalescent, were from the United States, Italy and Spain.

Clones were read by immunoSEQ multiplex PCR, and TCRdb kept only the in-frame ones, dropping some. The repertoire includes about 240,000 clones, roughly 85% of them detected once, and less than 4% sits in the top ten. This TCR was sampled from a woman under 30 with acute or convalescent COVID-19. Specimen: peripheral blood.

This CDR3 is CSASKGYEQYF. As DNA, the CDR3 is TGCAGTGCTAGTAAGGGGTACGAGCAGTACTTC. This chain links TRBV20-1 with TRBJ2-7; D might be TRBD1 (5 bases). Germline loops: CDR1 DFQATT, CDR2 SNEGSKA (reference sequence). The CDR3 consists of 11 residues. V lost 3 bases and J 4 bases, leaving 7 bases between the germline ends.